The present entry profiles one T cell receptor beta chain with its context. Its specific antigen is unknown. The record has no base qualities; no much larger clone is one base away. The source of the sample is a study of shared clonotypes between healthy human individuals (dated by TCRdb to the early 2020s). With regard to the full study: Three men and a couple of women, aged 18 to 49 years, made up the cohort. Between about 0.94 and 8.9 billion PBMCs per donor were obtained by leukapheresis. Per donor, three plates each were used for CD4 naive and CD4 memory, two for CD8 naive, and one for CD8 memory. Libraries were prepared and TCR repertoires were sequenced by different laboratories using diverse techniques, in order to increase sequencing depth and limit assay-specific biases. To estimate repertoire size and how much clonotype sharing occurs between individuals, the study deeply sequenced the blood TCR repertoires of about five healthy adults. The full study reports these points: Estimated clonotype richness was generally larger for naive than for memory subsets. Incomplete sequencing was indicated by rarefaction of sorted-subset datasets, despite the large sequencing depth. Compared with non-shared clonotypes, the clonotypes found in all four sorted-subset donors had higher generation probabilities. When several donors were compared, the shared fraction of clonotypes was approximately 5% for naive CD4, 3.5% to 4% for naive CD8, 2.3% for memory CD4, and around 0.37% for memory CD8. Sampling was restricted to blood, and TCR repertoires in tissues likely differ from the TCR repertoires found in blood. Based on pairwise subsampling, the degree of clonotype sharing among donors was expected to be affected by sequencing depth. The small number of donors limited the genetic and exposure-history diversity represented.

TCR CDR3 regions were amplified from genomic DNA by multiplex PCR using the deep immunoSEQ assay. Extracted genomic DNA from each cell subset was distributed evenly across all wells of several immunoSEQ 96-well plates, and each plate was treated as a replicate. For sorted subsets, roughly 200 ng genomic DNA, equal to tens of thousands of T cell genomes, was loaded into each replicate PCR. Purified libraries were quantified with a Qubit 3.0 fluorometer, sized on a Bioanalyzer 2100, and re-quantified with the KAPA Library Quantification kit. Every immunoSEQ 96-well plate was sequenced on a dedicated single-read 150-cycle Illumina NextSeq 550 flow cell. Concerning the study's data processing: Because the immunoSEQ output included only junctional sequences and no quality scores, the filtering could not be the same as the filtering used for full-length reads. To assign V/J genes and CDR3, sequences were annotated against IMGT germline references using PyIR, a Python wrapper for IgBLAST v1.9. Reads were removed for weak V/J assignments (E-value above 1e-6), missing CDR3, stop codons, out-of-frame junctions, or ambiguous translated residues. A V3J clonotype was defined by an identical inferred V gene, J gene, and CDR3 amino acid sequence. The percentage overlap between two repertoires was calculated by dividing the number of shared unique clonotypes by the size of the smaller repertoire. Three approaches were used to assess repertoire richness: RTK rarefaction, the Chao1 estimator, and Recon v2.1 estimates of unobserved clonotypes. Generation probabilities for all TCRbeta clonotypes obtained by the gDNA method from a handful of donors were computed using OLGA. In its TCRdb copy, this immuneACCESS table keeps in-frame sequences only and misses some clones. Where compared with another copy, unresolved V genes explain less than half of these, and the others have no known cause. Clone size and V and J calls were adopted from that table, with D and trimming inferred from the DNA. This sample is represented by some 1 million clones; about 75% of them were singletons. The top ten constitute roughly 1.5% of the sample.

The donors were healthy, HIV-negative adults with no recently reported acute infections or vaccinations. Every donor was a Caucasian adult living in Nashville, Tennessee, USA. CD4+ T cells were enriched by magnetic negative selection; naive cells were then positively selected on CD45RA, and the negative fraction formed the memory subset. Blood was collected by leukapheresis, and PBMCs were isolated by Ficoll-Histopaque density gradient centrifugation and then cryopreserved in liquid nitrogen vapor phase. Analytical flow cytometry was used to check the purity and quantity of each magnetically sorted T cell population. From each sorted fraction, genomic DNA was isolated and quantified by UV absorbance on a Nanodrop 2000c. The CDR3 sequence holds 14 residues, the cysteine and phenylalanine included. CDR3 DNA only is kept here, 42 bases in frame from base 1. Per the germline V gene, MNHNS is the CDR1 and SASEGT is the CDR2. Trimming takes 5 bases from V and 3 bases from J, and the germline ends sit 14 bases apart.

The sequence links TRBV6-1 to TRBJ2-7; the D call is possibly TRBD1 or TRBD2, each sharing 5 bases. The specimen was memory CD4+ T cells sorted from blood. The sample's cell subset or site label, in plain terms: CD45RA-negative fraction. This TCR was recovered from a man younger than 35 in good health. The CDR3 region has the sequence CASSSPKGSYEQYF. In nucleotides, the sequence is TGTGCCAGCAGTTCCCCTAAGGGGAGCTACGAGCAGTACTTC.